The clone carrying this T cell receptor (beta chain) has more than one count but fewer than ten. CDR3 length: 13 amino acids. V was pared by 2 bases and J by 4 bases, with 0 bases of the junction left unmatched. Germline V gene data show CDR1 as SGHNT and CDR2 as YENEEA. Assay used: immunoSEQ multiplex PCR; TCRdb lists only in-frame clones, some missing. Of 90,000 to 100,000 clones in the sample, about 81% were seen once. The data originate from a study of blood T cell repertoires in COVID-19. Turning to the study itself: From T cells, B-cell-depleted T cells, or PBMCs came the material, which was cDNA or gDNA.

The specimen was peripheral blood. The sequence came from a man in his sixties with acute or convalescent COVID-19. This chain links TRBV11-3 with TRBJ1-1; the match to TRBD1 covers 8 bases. The CDR3 reads CASSLTGGTEAFF. The CDR3 nucleotides read TGTGCCAGCAGCTTAACAGGGGGCACTGAAGCTTTCTTT.